This T cell receptor (beta chain) was identified in a study of Graves' ophthalmopathy and Graves' hyperthyroidism. RNA transcripts provided the template for amplifying TCR beta CDR3 regions. First-round RT-PCR employed HTBI primers, with a second-round multiplex PCR after it. MiXCR, run by TCRdb on the multiplex PCR reads, gives a single entry per CDR3 protein. The repertoire holds around 1.1 million distinct CDR3 sequences, with about two fifths as singletons. Germline loops: CDR1 MGHDK, CDR2 SYGVNS. The V and J ends lost 6 bases and 2 bases, in that order; junction bases with no gene match: 9. This CDR3 region has 15 residues.

The receptor's source is an adult man with Graves' hyperthyroidism. This chain links TRBV25-1 with TRBJ2-7; TRBD1 matches at 8 bases. The sequencing input was peripheral blood or thyroid tissue (not recorded which). The CDR3 protein is CASSALRGPPYEQYF. The DNA for the CDR3 is TGTGCCAGCAGCGCCCTCAGGGGGCCTCCCTACGAGCAGTACTTC.